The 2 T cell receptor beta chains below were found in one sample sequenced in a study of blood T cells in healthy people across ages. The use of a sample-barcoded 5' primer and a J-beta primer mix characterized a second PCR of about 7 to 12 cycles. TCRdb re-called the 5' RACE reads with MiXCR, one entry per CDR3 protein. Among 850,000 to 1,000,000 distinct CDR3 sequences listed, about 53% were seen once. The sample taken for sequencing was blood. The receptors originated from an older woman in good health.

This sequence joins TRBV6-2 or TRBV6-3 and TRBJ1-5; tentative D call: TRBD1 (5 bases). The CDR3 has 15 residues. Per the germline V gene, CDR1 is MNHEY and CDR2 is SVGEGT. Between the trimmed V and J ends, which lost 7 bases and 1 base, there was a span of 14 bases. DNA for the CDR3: TGTGCCAGCACTAAACAGGTTTCGAGCAATCAGCCCCAGCATTTT. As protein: CASTKQVSSNQPQHF.

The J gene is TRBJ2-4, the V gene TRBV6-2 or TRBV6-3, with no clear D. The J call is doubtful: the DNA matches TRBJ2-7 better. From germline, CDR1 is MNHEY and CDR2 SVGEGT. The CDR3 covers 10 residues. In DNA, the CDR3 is TGTGCCAGTAAGAACCACGAGCAGTACTTC. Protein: CASKNHEQYF.